This T cell receptor (beta chain) was sequenced in a study of T cell responses to AZD1222 COVID-19 vaccine. The study, taken as a whole, reports: Repertoire collection took place solely once the T cell response had peaked. Spike as a whole was targeted by vaccine-associated CD4 TCRs, dominant at 160-218 and 743-854. Baseline serology detected seropositivity in only six AZD1222 recipients.

The table came from immunoSEQ multiplex PCR; TCRdb's copy has only in-frame clones and leaves some out. This table holds about 140,000 clones, 89% found once. For this clone: As yet, its antigen is unknown.

Between the trimmed V and J ends, which lost 5 bases and 7 bases, there was a span of 14 bases. The CDR3 runs to 13 residues. Germline V gene lookup returns CDR1 LGHDT and CDR2 YNNKEL (reference sequence). The receptor comes from an adult in good health. The sequences come from peripheral blood, collected on day 0 of AZD1222 vaccination. V is TRBV3-1 (or the pseudogene TRBV3-2) and J is TRBJ1-1; no clear D gene. This chain's CDR3 is CASSNRGLSEAFF. The CDR3 DNA is TGTGCCAGCAGCAATCGAGGGCTGAGTGAAGCTTTCTTT.